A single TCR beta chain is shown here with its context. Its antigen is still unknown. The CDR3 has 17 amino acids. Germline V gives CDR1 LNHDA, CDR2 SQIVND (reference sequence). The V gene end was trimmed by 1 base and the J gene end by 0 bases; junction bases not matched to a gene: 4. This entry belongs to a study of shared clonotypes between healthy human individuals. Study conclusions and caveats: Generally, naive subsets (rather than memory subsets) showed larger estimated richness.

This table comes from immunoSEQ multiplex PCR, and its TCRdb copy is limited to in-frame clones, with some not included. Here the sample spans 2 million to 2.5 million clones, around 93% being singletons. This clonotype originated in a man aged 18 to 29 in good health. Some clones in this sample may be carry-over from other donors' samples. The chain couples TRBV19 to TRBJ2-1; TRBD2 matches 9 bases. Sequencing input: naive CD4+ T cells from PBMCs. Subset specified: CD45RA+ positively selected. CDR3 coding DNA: TGTGCCAGTAGTATAGGACTAGCGGTGAACTCCTACAATGAGCAGTTCTTC. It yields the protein CASSIGLAVNSYNEQFF.